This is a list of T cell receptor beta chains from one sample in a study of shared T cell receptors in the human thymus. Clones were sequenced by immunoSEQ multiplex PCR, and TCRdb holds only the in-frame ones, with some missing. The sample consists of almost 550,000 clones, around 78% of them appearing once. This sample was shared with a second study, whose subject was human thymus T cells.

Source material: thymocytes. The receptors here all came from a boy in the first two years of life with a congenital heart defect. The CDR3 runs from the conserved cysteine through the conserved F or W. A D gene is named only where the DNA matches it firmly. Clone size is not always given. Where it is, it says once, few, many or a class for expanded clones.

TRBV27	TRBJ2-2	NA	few	CASGPLDLPTGELFF	TGTGCCAGCGGTCCCCTTGACTTGCCCACCGGGGAGCTGTTTTTT
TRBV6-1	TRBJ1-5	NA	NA	CASRRGGQPQHF	TGTGCCAGCAGGAGGGGGGGCCAGCCCCAGCATTTT
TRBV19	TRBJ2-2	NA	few	CASSEAPSPGELFF	TGTGCCAGTAGTGAGGCCCCGTCACCCGGGGAGCTGTTTTTT
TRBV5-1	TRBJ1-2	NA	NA	CASSPGGVYGYTF	TGCGCCAGCAGCCCGGGAGGGGTTTATGGCTACACCTTC
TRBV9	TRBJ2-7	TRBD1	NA	CASSPGTGYFEQYF	TGTGCCAGCAGCCCCGGGACAGGGTACTTCGAGCAGTACTTC
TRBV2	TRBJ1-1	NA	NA	CASSEYYTEAFF	TGTGCCAGCAGTGAATACTACACTGAAGCTTTCTTT
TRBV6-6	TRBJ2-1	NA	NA	CASSYSGLNEQFF	TGTGCCAGCAGTTACTCCGGACTCAATGAGCAGTTCTTC
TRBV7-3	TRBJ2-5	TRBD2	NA	CASSFSGTQETQYF	TGTGCCAGCAGCTTTAGCGGGACCCAAGAGACCCAGTACTTC
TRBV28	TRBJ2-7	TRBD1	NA	CASSFQGPTGIVAYEQYF	TGTGCCAGCAGTTTCCAAGGGCCGACAGGGATTGTGGCCTACGAGCAGTACTTC
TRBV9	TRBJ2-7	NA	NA	CASSRDYEQYF	TGTGCCAGCAGCCGGGACTACGAGCAGTACTTC
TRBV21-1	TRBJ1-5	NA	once	CASSFGRTSGNQPQHF	TGTGCCAGCAGCTTTGGCAGGACCTCAGGGAATCAGCCCCAGCATTTT
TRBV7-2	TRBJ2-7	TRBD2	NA	CASSQLAGGPNEQYF	TGTGCCAGCAGCCAGCTAGCGGGAGGGCCTAACGAGCAGTACTTC
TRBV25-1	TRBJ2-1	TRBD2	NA	CASSESVPGRAGEQFF	TGTGCCAGCAGTGAATCCGTACCCGGGAGGGCCGGTGAGCAGTTCTTC
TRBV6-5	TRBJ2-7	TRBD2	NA	CASSPLPGGSYEQYF	TGTGCCAGCAGTCCCCTCCCGGGAGGGAGCTACGAGCAGTACTTC
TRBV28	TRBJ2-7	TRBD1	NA	CASSRPDRGAYEQYF	TGTGCCAGCAGTCGTCCCGACAGGGGGGCCTACGAGCAGTACTTC
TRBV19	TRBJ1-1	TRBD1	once	CASSMARGTGNTEAFF	TGTGCCAGTAGTATGGCAAGAGGGACAGGAAACACTGAAGCTTTCTTT
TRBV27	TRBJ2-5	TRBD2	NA	CASSRIGGGLAGGRVVQETQYF	TGTGCCAGCAGCCGAATAGGGGGTGGGCTAGCGGGAGGAAGGGTAGTCCAAGAGACCCAGTACTTC
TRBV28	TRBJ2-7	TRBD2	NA	CASSLGLRLAGSGAYEQYF	TGTGCCAGCAGTTTGGGTCTGAGACTAGCGGGAAGTGGAGCCTACGAGCAGTACTTC
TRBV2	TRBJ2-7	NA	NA	CATPGGTSYEQYF	TGTGCCACCCCCGGAGGAACCTCCTACGAGCAGTACTTC
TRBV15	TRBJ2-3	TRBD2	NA	CATSRDWGGRQTDTQYF	TGTGCCACCAGCAGAGATTGGGGGGGGAGGCAAACAGATACGCAGTATTTT
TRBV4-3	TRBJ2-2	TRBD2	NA	CASSHQWGTSGRRPNTGELFF	TGCGCCAGCAGCCATCAATGGGGAACTAGCGGGAGGAGGCCGAACACCGGGGAGCTGTTTTTT
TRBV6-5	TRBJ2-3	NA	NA	CASRKGRTGQDTQYF	TGTGCCAGCAGAAAAGGGAGAACGGGCCAAGATACGCAGTATTTT
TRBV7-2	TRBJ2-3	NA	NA	CASRYNITQRGQADTQYF	TGTGCCAGCAGGTATAACATAACCCAGCGAGGTCAAGCAGATACGCAGTATTTT
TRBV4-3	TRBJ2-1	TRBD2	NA	CASSQPGLAGVESYNEQFF	TGCGCCAGCAGCCAACCGGGACTAGCGGGAGTGGAGTCCTACAATGAGCAGTTCTTC
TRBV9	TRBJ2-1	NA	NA	CASSETGGPYNEQFF	TGTGCCAGCAGCGAAACGGGGGGCCCCTACAATGAGCAGTTCTTC
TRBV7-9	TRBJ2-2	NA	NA	CASSFAGELFF	TGTGCCAGCAGCTTCGCCGGGGAGCTGTTTTTT
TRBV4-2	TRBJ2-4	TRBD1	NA	CASSQDRGLAKNIQYF	TGTGCCAGCAGCCAGGACAGGGGGCTGGCCAAAAACATTCAGTACTTC
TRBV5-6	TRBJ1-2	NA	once	CASSHAVQLGAYGYTF	TGTGCCAGCAGCCATGCCGTCCAGCTTGGGGCCTATGGCTACACCTTC
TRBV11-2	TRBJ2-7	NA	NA	CASSQAAKIISYEQYF	TGTGCCAGCAGTCAAGCAGCGAAGATCATATCCTACGAGCAGTACTTC
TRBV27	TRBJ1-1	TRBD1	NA	CASSSGQPFTEAFF	TGTGCCAGCAGTTCGGGACAGCCCTTCACTGAAGCTTTCTTT
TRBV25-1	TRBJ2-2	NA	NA	CASSERSGELFF	TGTGCCAGCAGTGAACGGTCCGGGGAGCTGTTTTTT
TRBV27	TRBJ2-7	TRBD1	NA	CASRRQGSSYEQYF	TGTGCCAGCAGGAGACAGGGTTCCTCCTACGAGCAGTACTTC
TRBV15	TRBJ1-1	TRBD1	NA	CATKGWSRPGQGVLKDTEAFF	TGTGCCACCAAGGGTTGGAGCAGACCGGGACAGGGGGTTTTGAAGGACACTGAAGCTTTCTTT
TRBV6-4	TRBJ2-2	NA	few	CASSEGPANTGELFF	TGTGCCAGCAGTGAGGGGCCCGCGAACACCGGGGAGCTGTTTTTT
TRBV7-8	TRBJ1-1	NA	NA	CASSSTPGGMRWGTEAFF	TGTGCCAGCAGCTCCACCCCTGGGGGGATGCGGTGGGGTACTGAAGCTTTCTTT
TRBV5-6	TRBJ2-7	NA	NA	CASSLVMGQAPYEQYF	TGTGCCAGCAGCTTGGTAATGGGACAAGCTCCCTACGAGCAGTACTTC
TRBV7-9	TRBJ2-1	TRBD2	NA	CASTKTSGRADEQFF	TGTGCCAGCACCAAGACTAGCGGGAGGGCCGATGAGCAGTTCTTC
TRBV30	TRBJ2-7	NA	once	CAWSVNVLPYEQYF	TGTGCCTGGAGTGTAAACGTCCTACCCTACGAGCAGTACTTC
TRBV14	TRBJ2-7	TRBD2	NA	CASSPGSPSSGALVEQYF	TGTGCCAGCAGCCCTGGAAGCCCATCTAGCGGTGCTCTAGTGGAGCAGTACTTC
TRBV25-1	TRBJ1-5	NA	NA	CASSEYGYQPQHF	TGTGCCAGCAGTGAATACGGGTATCAGCCCCAGCATTTT
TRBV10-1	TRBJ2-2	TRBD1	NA	CASSDGQGAYTGELFF	TGCGCCAGCAGTGATGGACAGGGGGCTTACACCGGGGAGCTGTTTTTT
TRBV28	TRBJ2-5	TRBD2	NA	CATTNSGMTRGLQETQYF	TGTGCCACAACAAATAGCGGGATGACTAGGGGCCTACAAGAGACCCAGTACTTC
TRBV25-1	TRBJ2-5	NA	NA	CASSGRGLSKETQYF	TGTGCCAGCAGTGGACGGGGTCTTTCAAAAGAGACCCAGTACTTC
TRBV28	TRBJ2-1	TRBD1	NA	CASSPNERGRRNNEQFF	TGTGCCAGCAGTCCTAACGAAAGGGGGCGGCGAAACAATGAGCAGTTCTTC
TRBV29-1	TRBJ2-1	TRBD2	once	CSVPRRLAGGWVGYNEQFF	TGCAGCGTTCCGCGTCGGCTAGCGGGAGGATGGGTGGGTTACAATGAGCAGTTCTTC
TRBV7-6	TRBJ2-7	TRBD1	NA	CASSPGQAPRGGEQYF	TGTGCCAGCAGCCCAGGACAGGCTCCACGAGGGGGCGAGCAGTACTTC
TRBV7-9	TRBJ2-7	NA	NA	CASSFGFGADYYEQYF	TGTGCCAGCAGCTTCGGTTTCGGGGCGGACTACTACGAGCAGTACTTC
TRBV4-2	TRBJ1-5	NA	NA	CASSQSQGSNQPQHF	TGTGCCAGCAGCCAATCGCAGGGGAGCAATCAGCCCCAGCATTTT
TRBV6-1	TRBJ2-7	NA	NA	CASSEFGLASYEQYF	TGTGCCAGCAGTGAATTTGGTCTAGCCTCCTACGAGCAGTACTTC
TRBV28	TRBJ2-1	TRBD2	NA	CASSTFPTSGKPYNEQFF	TGTGCCAGCAGTACCTTCCCGACTAGCGGCAAACCTTACAATGAGCAGTTCTTC
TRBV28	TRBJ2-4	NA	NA	CASRHRTTQAKNIQYF	TGTGCCAGCAGGCATAGGACTACCCAAGCCAAAAACATTCAGTACTTC
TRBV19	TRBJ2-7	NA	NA	CASSFGRRMSYEQYF	TGTGCCAGTAGTTTCGGCAGGAGGATGTCCTACGAGCAGTACTTC
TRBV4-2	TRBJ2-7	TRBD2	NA	CASSQEGVGLAGGQYEQYF	TGTGCCAGCAGCCAAGAGGGAGTAGGACTAGCGGGAGGGCAATACGAGCAGTACTTC
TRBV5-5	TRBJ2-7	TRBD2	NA	CASSSLPQLEREHSYEQYF	TGTGCCAGCAGCTCACTCCCACAATTAGAGCGGGAGCACTCCTACGAGCAGTACTTC
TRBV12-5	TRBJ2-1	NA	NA	CASGLGPREDTSSYNEQFF	TGTGCTAGTGGTTTGGGGCCTAGGGAGGACACCAGCTCCTACAATGAGCAGTTCTTC
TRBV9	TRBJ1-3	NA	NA	CASSARPGNTIYF	TGTGCCAGCAGCGCCCGTCCTGGAAACACCATATATTTT
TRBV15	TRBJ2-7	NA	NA	CATSTPTGVYEQYF	TGTGCCACCAGCACTCCGACAGGTGTTTACGAGCAGTACTTC
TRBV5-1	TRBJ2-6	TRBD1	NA	CASSFTGGGGANVLTF	TGCGCCAGCAGCTTTACAGGGGGCGGTGGGGCCAACGTCCTGACTTTC